This T cell receptor beta chain was found in a study of CD8 T cells in ankylosing spondylitis. The V and J ends lost 8 bases and 8 bases respectively, with 15 bases between them. The CDR3 totals 11 residues. Per germline, CDR1 SQVTM and CDR2 ANQGSEA. Quantitative molecular-barcoded 5'-RACE generated the TCR beta libraries. TCRdb re-called the 5' RACE reads with MiXCR, one entry per CDR3 protein. The sample has around 130,000 distinct CDR3 sequences, roughly 7.3% seen once. This clonotype was counted many times. What it recognizes is unknown. Study-wide findings and caveats: Reportedly, significant enrichment of disease-linked clones occurred in matched ankylosing spondylitis synovial fluid. Clones linked to disease, bearing a CD8+ phenotype, were relatively rare in peripheral blood. Blood of patients with ankylosing spondylitis appeared to be characterized by a TCR beta motif of eight highly homologous variants.

This clonotype was obtained from a male donor with ankylosing spondylitis or in good health (not recorded which). The rearrangement links TRBV29-1 to TRBJ1-1; D remains unclear. The sample consisted of blood, either unsorted or a sorted T cell fraction (not recorded which). The CDR3 reads CSLDPGEEAFF. The CDR3 DNA reads TGCAGCCTCGACCCCGGGGAAGAAGCTTTCTTT.